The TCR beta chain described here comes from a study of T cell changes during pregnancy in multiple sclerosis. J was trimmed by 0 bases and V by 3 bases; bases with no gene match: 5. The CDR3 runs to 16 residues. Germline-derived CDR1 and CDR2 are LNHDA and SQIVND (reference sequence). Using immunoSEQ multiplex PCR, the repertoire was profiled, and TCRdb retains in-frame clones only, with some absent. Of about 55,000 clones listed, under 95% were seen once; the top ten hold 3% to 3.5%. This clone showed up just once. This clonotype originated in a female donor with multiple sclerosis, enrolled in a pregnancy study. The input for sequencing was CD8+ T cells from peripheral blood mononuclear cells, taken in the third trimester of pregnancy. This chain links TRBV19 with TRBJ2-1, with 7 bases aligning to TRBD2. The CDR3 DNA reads TGTGCCAGTAGTATGCTCCTAGCGGCCTCCTACAATGAGCAGTTCTTC. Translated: CASSMLLAASYNEQFF.